This T cell receptor (beta chain) was obtained from a study of blood T cells in healthy people across ages. Study results and limitations: Older age coincided with a roughly linear decline in TCR beta diversity per million T cells.

Using a J-beta primer mix together with a sample-barcoded 5' primer, a second PCR was run for roughly 6 to 12 cycles. Through a template-switch adaptor with 12 random nucleotides, each cDNA molecule received a tag. Every sample produced at least 2.5 million CDR3-containing paired-end reads. TCRdb processed the 5' RACE reads anew with MiXCR; each CDR3 protein has one entry. The table includes hundreds of thousands of distinct CDR3 sequences, 49% detected once. This clonotype was detected a few times. The antigen remains undetermined. V lost 2 bases and J lost 5, with 7 bases in between. Germline assignment: CDR1 SGHTA and CDR2 FQGTGA. The CDR3 loop spans 13 amino acids. Donor samples were obtained from healthy Caucasian individuals from Russia, aged about 6 to 100.

This clonotype was sampled from a woman in her fifties or sixties in good health. V usage is TRBV7-3 and J usage is TRBJ2-1; D gene unclear. Sequencing input: blood. This CDR3 is CASSLELHNEQFF. The CDR3 DNA is TGTGCCAGCAGCTTAGAACTTCACAATGAGCAGTTCTTC.